One sample yielded the 17 T cell receptor beta chains listed below, sequenced in a study of TIL therapy for anti-PD-1-resistant metastatic lung cancer. As to time point: pre-treatment sample, taken before nivolumab and TIL therapy. Most excised metastases sampled were pleural nodules or supraclavicular lymph nodes. This was the immunoSEQ v3 assay. Repertoires were generated with immunoSEQ multiplex PCR, while TCRdb's copy carries only in-frame clones and drops some. This sample carries 95,000 or so clones, roughly two thirds of them seen once, and the ten largest clones take 11%. The source was tumor tissue, collected at baseline. The receptors shown here come from a person between 25 and 80 years old with non-small cell lung cancer.

The J gene is TRBJ2-5, the V gene TRBV7-2, with 8 bases identical to TRBD1. V gave up 1 base and J gave up 3 bases; unmatched junction bases: 4. There are 15 residues in the CDR3. Germline CDR1 SGHTA, CDR2 FQGNSA. CDR3 coding DNA: TGTGCCAGCAGCTTAGACAGGGGGTTCGAAGAGACCCAGTACTTC. Translated: CASSLDRGFEETQYF.

The chain is built from TRBV7-3 and TRBJ2-6; no clear D. Per the germline V gene, CDR1 is SGHTA and CDR2 is FQGTGA. Trimming took 3 bases from V and 0 from J, leaving 12 bases between them. The CDR3 runs 17 residues. The CDR3 DNA is TGTGCCAGCAGCTTCAAACAAGTCGCCTCTGGGGCCAACGTCCTGACTTTC. Translating gives CASSFKQVASGANVLTF.

At least ten counts were recorded for this clone. The rearrangement joins TRBV9 to TRBJ2-3; D call uncertain. Trimming removed 2 bases from V and 1 base from J, with 8 bases in between. CDR1 is SGDLS, CDR2 YYNGEE, per germline. CDR3 length: 14 amino acids. The CDR3 region is CASSVGTRTDTQYF. DNA of the CDR3: TGTGCCAGCAGCGTGGGCACTCGCACAGATACGCAGTATTTT. The full variable domain, rest sourced from reference TRBV9 and TRBJ2-3, is DSGVTQTPKHLITATGQRVTLRCSPRSGDLSVYWYQQSLDQGLQFLIQYYNGEERAKGNILERFSAQQFPDLHSELNLSSLELGDSALYFCASSVGTRTDTQYFGPGTRLTVL.

This chain uses TRBV28 with TRBJ2-7; D uncertain. The V end lost 11 bases, the J end lost 2 bases, and 19 bases lay between the germline ends. CDR3 size: 14 residues. CDR1 is MDHEN, CDR2 SYDVKM, per germline. In DNA, the CDR3 is TGTGCCCTCGCGGCGGATGGGCGAACCTACGAGCAGTACTTC. This sequence encodes CALAADGRTYEQYF.

This clone was seen a few times. The chain joins TRBV14 to TRBJ2-3; D is uncertain. The CDR3 has 14 residues. Deletions cut 4 bases from V and 0 bases from J, with 8 bases between. Germline CDR1 is SGHDN and CDR2 is FVKESK. The CDR3 protein is CASSPRTSTDTQYF. CDR3 bases: TGTGCCAGCAGCCCACGAACCAGCACAGATACGCAGTATTTT.

This rearrangement joins TRBV12-2 to TRBJ2-3; TRBD2, as called in the table, went unchecked against the DNA. TRBV12-2 is an annotated pseudogene. The CDR3 is 17 residues long. The chain's CDR3 is CASRLVGTSGYTDTQYF. Written as DNA, the CDR3 is TGTGCAAGTCGCTTAGTAGGGACTAGCGGATACACAGATACGCAGTATTTT.

This clone showed up just a few times. The chain combines TRBV6-2 or TRBV6-3 with TRBJ2-3; D tentatively reads TRBD1 or TRBD2 (5 bases each). This CDR3 region has 15 residues. V dropped 2 bases and J dropped 5 bases, with 14 bases sitting between them. Germline V gene data show CDR1 as MNHEY and CDR2 as SVGEGT. CDR3 bases: TGTGCCAGCAGTTACGCGCGGCTTGGGGGAGATACGCAGTATTTT. Its protein product is CASSYARLGGDTQYF.

The rearrangement uses TRBV6-2 or TRBV6-3 and TRBJ1-5; 7 bases match TRBD1. The CDR3 is 16 residues long. Trimming removed 1 base from V and 0 bases from J; junction bases left unmatched: 3. Per germline, CDR1 MNHEY and CDR2 SVGEGT. The CDR3 nucleotides are TGTGCCAGCAGTTACTTTGGACAGGCTAGCAATCAGCCCCAGCATTTT. It is translated as CASSYFGQASNQPQHF.

This CDR3 is CASSSLSLAPDLNEQFF. CDR3 bases: TGTGCCAGCAGTAGCCTATCCCTAGCCCCCGACCTCAATGAGCAGTTCTTC. This sequence joins TRBV5-4 and TRBJ2-1, with D possibly matching TRBD2 (5 bases). In germline, CDR1 is SGHNT, CDR2 YYREEE (reference sequence). The CDR3 sequence is 17 residues long. Trimming stripped 5 bases from V and 6 bases from J, with 24 bases between.

This clone was observed a single time. This sequence joins TRBV27 and TRBJ2-5, with 13 bases identical to TRBD2. Germline assignment: CDR1 MNHEY and CDR2 SMNVEV (reference sequence). The ends lost 0 bases at V and 3 bases at J; junction bases unmatched: 4. This CDR3 region has 17 residues. The CDR3 coding sequence is TGTGCCAGCAGTTTATCGATCACTAGCGGGGGGGAAGAGACCCAGTACTTC. This translates into CASSLSITSGGEETQYF.

The genes are TRBV19 and TRBJ2-7; D is possibly TRBD1 (6 bases). V was shortened by 2 bases and J by 6 bases, with 17 bases between the two germline ends. Germline lookup yields CDR1 LNHDA and CDR2 SQIVND (reference sequence). This CDR3 spans 15 amino acids. Here the CDR3 reads CASSITGTRGPEQYF. In DNA form, the CDR3 reads TGTGCCAGTAGTATAACCGGGACAAGGGGCCCCGAGCAGTACTTC.

The V call is TRBV29-1, the J call TRBJ1-2, with D unclear. The CDR3 spans 11 residues. V lost 8 bases to trimming and J lost 2 bases, with 9 bases between them. CDR1 is SQVTM, CDR2 ANQGSEA, per germline. This CDR3 reads CSTGENYGYTF. The CDR3 bases are TGCAGCACTGGGGAAAACTATGGCTACACCTTC.

The V and J genes are TRBV11-1 and TRBJ1-2; possible D gene TRBD1, 6 bases. The CDR3 contains 13 residues. V was shortened by 3 bases and J by 8 bases, with 13 bases between the two germline ends. CDR1 is SGHAT, CDR2 FQDESV, per germline (reference sequence). The CDR3 protein is CASSLSTGQGYTF. In nucleotides, the CDR3 is TGTGCCAGCAGCTTGAGTACAGGGCAAGGCTACACCTTC.

This chain uses TRBV5-1 with TRBJ1-6; 8 bases line up with TRBD1. V lost 0 bases and J lost 7; bases outside the gene matches: 9. Germline CDR1 is SGHRS and CDR2 is YFSETQ. The CDR3 length is 17 residues. The CDR3 DNA sequence: TGCGCCAGCAGCTTGGGGGCAGGGGGCGTCAAAAATTCACCCCTCCACTTT. It codes for CASSLGAGGVKNSPLHF.

In this sample, this clone turned up a few times. The chain recombines TRBV19 with TRBJ2-6; D is unresolved. The CDR3 runs 16 residues. The V end was cut by 1 base, the J end by 0 bases, with 7 bases between. Germline V CDR1 and CDR2: LNHDA, SQIVND (reference sequence). The CDR3: CASSIGPHSGANVLTF. CDR3 sequence (DNA): TGTGCCAGTAGTATAGGACCTCACTCTGGGGCCAACGTCCTGACTTTC. Complete variable domain (other parts from reference TRBV19 and TRBJ2-6): DGGITQSPKYLFRKEGQNVTLSCEQNLNHDAMYWYRQDPGQGLRLIYYSQIVNDFQKGDIAEGYSVSREKKESFPLTVTSAQKNPTAFYLCASSIGPHSGANVLTFGAGSRLTVL.

This clone was recorded a few times. The chain employs TRBV5-8 and TRBJ2-2, with D perhaps matching TRBD1 (6 bases). From germline, CDR1 is SGHTS and CDR2 YDEGEE. The CDR3 totals 17 residues. The V gene lost 3 bases and the J gene lost 0 bases, with 15 bases spanning the gap. CDR3 amino acids: CASSSHTGPANTGELFF. For the CDR3, the DNA is TGTGCCAGCAGCTCTCATACAGGGCCGGCGAACACCGGGGAGCTGTTTTTT.

V gene TRBV9 combines with J gene TRBJ2-1; the match to TRBD2 covers 12 bases. Germline assignment: CDR1 SGDLS and CDR2 YYNGEE. The junction had 8 bases not matched to a gene; V was cut back by 3 bases and J by 7 bases. The CDR3 covers 16 residues. The CDR3 reads CASSDPLAGGPNEQFF. The CDR3 DNA follows: TGTGCCAGCAGCGATCCCCTAGCGGGGGGGCCTAATGAGCAGTTCTTC.